This T cell receptor beta chain stems from a study of technical replicates of blood from a handful of donors. This CDR3 is built from 15 residues. From germline, CDR1 is SGHRS and CDR2 YFSETQ. The V gene lost 3 bases and the J gene lost 0 bases, with 10 bases spanning the gap. Produced via immunoSEQ multiplex PCR; TCRdb's table is partial and in-frame only. The sample lists 91,000 or so clones, about 95% occurring once. V gene TRBV5-1 combines with J gene TRBJ1-3; D perhaps matches TRBD1 (6 bases). The sequence was obtained from a human donor in good health. The sample was T cells isolated from PBMCs. The CDR3 sequence: CASSSWDNSGNTIYF. CDR3 sequence (DNA): TGCGCCAGCAGCTCTTGGGACAACTCTGGAAACACCATATATTTT.